This is a list of T cell receptor beta chains from one sample in a study of T cells in Graves' hyperthyroidism and ophthalmopathy. TCRdb re-called the multiplex PCR reads with MiXCR, one entry per CDR3 protein. The data show almost 500,000 distinct CDR3 sequences, 22% seen once. The sample taken for sequencing was blood. Receptors were obtained from a woman in her seventies with Graves' ophthalmopathy. CDR3s include the opening cysteine and the closing phenylalanine or tryptophan. The D gene is left open where the match is weak. Expanded clones are given a class, and other clones once, few, many or no size at all.

size	V	D	J	CDR3	DNA
once	TRBV10-3	.	TRBJ2-2	CAISYTDTGELFF	TGTGCCATCAGTTACACAGACACCGGGGAGCTGTTTTTT
few	TRBV6-1	.	TRBJ1-2	CASAESYGYTF	TGTGCCAGCGCAGAATCCTATGGCTACACCTTC
few	TRBV7-2	.	TRBJ2-5	CASSPLTGAQETQYF	TGTGCCAGCAGCCCCCTAACCGGGGCTCAAGAGACCCAGTACTTC
.	TRBV20-1	TRBD1	TRBJ2-7	CSAISGTGTSYEQYF	TGCAGTGCTATCTCCGGGACAGGGACCTCCTACGAGCAGTACTTC
few	TRBV6-2/TRBV6-3	.	TRBJ2-1	CASSPRDGGSYNEQFF	TGTGCCAGCAGTCCCAGGGATGGCGGATCCTACAATGAGCAGTTCTTC
once	TRBV6-5	TRBD1	TRBJ1-1	CASSYRGQAQAFF	TGTGCCAGCAGTTACCGTGGACAGGCCCAGGCTTTCTTT
few	TRBV6-2/TRBV6-3	TRBD2	TRBJ2-1	CASSFGLASYNEQFF	TGTGCCAGCAGTTTTGGACTAGCTAGCTACAATGAGCAGTTCTTC
few	TRBV7-2	.	TRBJ1-2	CASSLVGPNYGYTF	TGTGCCAGCAGCTTAGTCGGGCCTAACTATGGCTACACCTTC
.	TRBV5-6	.	TRBJ1-2	CASSPLLIRIGTNYGYTF	TGTGCCAGCAGCCCGCTGCTCATCCGGATCGGAACTAACTATGGCTACACCTTC
.	TRBV20-1	.	TRBJ1-1	CSARPGGNTEAFF	TGCAGTGCTAGGCCCGGGGGGAACACTGAAGCTTTCTTT
few	TRBV30	.	TRBJ2-7	CAWSVKGTYEQYF	TGTGCCTGGAGTGTAAAGGGAACCTACGAGCAGTACTTC
few	TRBV29-1	TRBD1	TRBJ2-5	CSVEEGTGDQYF	TGCAGCGTTGAAGAAGGGACAGGAGACCAGTACTTC
few	TRBV7-9	.	TRBJ2-3	CASSLGTDTDTQYF	TGTGCCAGCAGCTTAGGGACGGATACAGATACGCAGTATTTT
.	TRBV7-8	TRBD2	TRBJ2-5	CASSPGLAMGQETQYF	TGTGCCAGCAGCCCAGGACTAGCAATGGGTCAAGAGACCCAGTACTTC
few	TRBV7-2	.	TRBJ1-1	CASSLVGGGTHTEAFF	TGTGCCAGCAGCTTAGTCGGGGGGGGGACGCACACTGAAGCTTTCTTT
few	TRBV11-2	.	TRBJ2-6	CASSFGLATVLTF	TGTGCCAGCAGCTTCGGACTGGCCACCGTCCTGACTTTC
few	TRBV9	TRBD2	TRBJ2-1	CASSPRTSGRVYEQFF	TGTGCCAGCAGCCCCCGGACTAGCGGGAGGGTCTATGAGCAGTTCTTC
few	TRBV7-9	.	TRBJ2-1	CASSLVGGLDNEQFF	TGTGCCAGCAGCTTAGTGGGGGGGCTGGACAATGAGCAGTTCTTC
.	TRBV15	TRBD2	TRBJ2-1	CATSRDYGGGVYNEQFF	TGTGCCACCAGCAGAGATTATGGGGGAGGGGTATACAATGAGCAGTTCTTC
many	TRBV12-3/TRBV12-4	TRBD1	TRBJ1-2	CASSPRQGMLQFVGYTF	TGTGCCAGCAGCCCCAGACAGGGGATGCTCCAGTTCGTGGGCTACACCTTC
.	TRBV9	TRBD1	TRBJ1-2	CASSVDTGGNYGYTF	TGTGCCAGCAGCGTAGATACAGGGGGCAACTATGGCTACACCTTC
.	TRBV7-3	TRBD2	TRBJ2-1	CASSKSGGAYNEQFF	TGTGCCAGCAGCAAAAGCGGGGGGGCATACAATGAGCAGTTCTTC
.	TRBV28	.	TRBJ1-6	CASRYPDRTNSPLHF	TGTGCCAGCAGGTATCCCGACAGGACAAATTCACCCCTCCACTTT
many	TRBV12-3/TRBV12-4	.	TRBJ2-7	CASTSGSGIYEQYF	TGTGCCAGCACTTCGGGTAGCGGAATCTACGAGCAGTACTTC
.	TRBV24-1	.	TRBJ2-1	CATSGAGARNEQFF	TGTGCCACCTCGGGGGCGGGGGCGCGGAATGAGCAGTTCTTC
.	TRBV12-5	.	TRBJ2-3	CASGLRGTDTQYF	TGTGCTAGTGGTTTAAGGGGAACAGATACGCAGTATTTT
few	TRBV20-1	.	TRBJ2-3	CSARGVHKAGTDTQYF	TGCAGTGCTAGAGGCGTGCATAAAGCTGGGACAGATACGCAGTATTTT
few	TRBV6-9	TRBD1	TRBJ1-1	CASSYEGTGGTEAFF	TGTGCCAGCAGTTACGAAGGGACAGGGGGCACTGAAGCTTTCTTT
few	TRBV20-1	TRBD2	TRBJ2-7	CSASIPPGAGKTYEQYF	TGCAGTGCGTCAATACCCCCCGGAGCGGGAAAAACCTACGAGCAGTACTTC
few	TRBV10-3	.	TRBJ2-7	CAISPTLRTEQYF	TGTGCCATCAGTCCAACCTTAAGGACAGAGCAGTACTTC
few	TRBV18	.	TRBJ1-2	CASSPPNGFGYTF	TGTGCCAGCTCACCACCTAACGGGTTTGGCTACACCTTC
.	TRBV30	.	TRBJ1-1	CAWSGGTVGEAFF	TGTGCCTGGAGTGGTGGAACGGTGGGTGAAGCTTTCTTT
.	TRBV6-2/TRBV6-3	TRBD1	TRBJ2-2	CASRRQGNPLGTGELFF	TGTGCCAGCAGACGACAGGGTAACCCTCTAGGTACCGGGGAGCTGTTTTTT
few	TRBV27	TRBD1	TRBJ2-5	CASSPRTGEANQETQYF	TGTGCCAGCAGTCCACGGACAGGGGAGGCCAACCAAGAGACCCAGTACTTC
many	TRBV28	TRBD2	TRBJ2-1	CASSLTLAGGIEQFF	TGTGCCAGCAGTTTAACGCTAGCGGGAGGGATTGAGCAGTTCTTC
few	TRBV6-2/TRBV6-3	.	TRBJ1-4	CASSSGRVATNEKLFF	TGTGCCAGCAGTTCCGGTCGAGTTGCAACTAATGAAAAACTGTTTTTT
.	TRBV18	.	TRBJ2-1	CASSPRTVSSYNEQFF	TGTGCCAGCTCACCAAGGACCGTAAGCTCCTACAATGAGCAGTTCTTC
few	TRBV5-1	.	TRBJ2-3	CASSLEDGSKTQYF	TGCGCCAGCAGCTTGGAAGACGGTTCGAAGACGCAGTATTTT
many	TRBV5-6	.	TRBJ1-5	CASSLGGKPQHF	TGTGCCAGCAGCTTGGGGGGGAAGCCCCAGCATTTT
few	TRBV20-1	TRBD1	TRBJ2-7	CSAAGQATYEQYF	TGCAGTGCTGCAGGACAGGCGACGTACGAGCAGTACTTC
many	TRBV28	.	TRBJ1-5	CASTPFWAEYSNQPQHF	TGTGCCAGCACACCCTTTTGGGCAGAGTATAGCAATCAGCCCCAGCATTTT
few	TRBV6-2/TRBV6-3	.	TRBJ1-2	CASGSGDGYTF	TGTGCCAGCGGCTCGGGGGATGGCTACACCTTC
few	TRBV5-1	TRBD2	TRBJ2-3	CASRSGGGSGGTDTQYF	TGCGCCAGCAGATCTGGCGGAGGCTCCGGGGGGACAGATACGCAGTATTTT
.	TRBV24-1	.	TRBJ2-3	CATSLGLPDTQYF	TGTGCCACCAGCTTAGGACTACCAGATACGCAGTATTTT
.	TRBV28	.	TRBJ2-1	CASSLTQGDGTKQFF	TGTGCCAGCAGCTTGACACAGGGAGACGGGACTAAGCAGTTCTTC
many	TRBV28	.	TRBJ1-1	CASSLAGKGAFF	TGTGCCAGCAGTCTCGCGGGGAAGGGAGCTTTCTTT
few	TRBV7-3	TRBD1	TRBJ2-1	CASSMGTGGGEQFF	TGTGCCAGCAGCATGGGGACAGGGGGCGGTGAGCAGTTCTTC
few	TRBV20-1	.	TRBJ2-1	CSAGTRENEQFF	TGCAGTGCCGGAACTAGAGAGAATGAGCAGTTCTTC
.	TRBV7-2	TRBD1	TRBJ2-1	CASSLAGTGGYEQFF	TGTGCCAGCAGCCTCGCCGGGACAGGGGGCTATGAGCAGTTCTTC
.	TRBV3-1	TRBD2	TRBJ2-7	CASSLGLAGDGEQYF	TGTGCCAGCAGCCTGGGACTAGCGGGAGATGGGGAGCAGTACTTC
.	TRBV11-2	TRBD2	TRBJ2-2	CASSASIFSGRAYTGELFF	TGTGCCAGCAGCGCCTCGATCTTTAGCGGGAGGGCCTATACCGGGGAGCTGTTTTTT
few	TRBV20-1	TRBD1	TRBJ1-2	CSADSGQVNYGYTF	TGCAGTGCTGACTCGGGACAGGTTAACTATGGCTACACCTTC
few	TRBV7-8	.	TRBJ2-7	CASSPRAREQYF	TGTGCCAGCAGCCCCCGGGCGAGGGAGCAGTACTTC